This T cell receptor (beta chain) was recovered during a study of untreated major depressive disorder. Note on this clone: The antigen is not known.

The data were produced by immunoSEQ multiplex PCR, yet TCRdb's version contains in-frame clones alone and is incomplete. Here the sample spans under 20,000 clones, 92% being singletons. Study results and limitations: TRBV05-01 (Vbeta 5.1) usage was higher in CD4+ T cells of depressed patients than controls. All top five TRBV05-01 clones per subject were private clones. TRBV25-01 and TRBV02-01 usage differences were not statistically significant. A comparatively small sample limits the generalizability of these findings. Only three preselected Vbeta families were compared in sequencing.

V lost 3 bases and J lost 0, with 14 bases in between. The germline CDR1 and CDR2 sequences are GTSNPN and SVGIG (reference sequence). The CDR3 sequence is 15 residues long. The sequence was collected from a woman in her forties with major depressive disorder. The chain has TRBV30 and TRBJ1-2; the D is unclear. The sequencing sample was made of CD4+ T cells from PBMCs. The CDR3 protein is CAWSSNLAANYGYTF. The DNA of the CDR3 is TGTGCCTGGAGCTCCAATTTGGCTGCTAACTATGGCTACACCTTC.